These T cell receptor beta chains were read from a single sample in a study of cytomegalovirus exposure and HLA in healthy donors. TCRdb's copy holds only in-frame clones and misses some; the assay was immunoSEQ multiplex PCR. The repertoire holds 150,000 to 200,000 clones, with 87% as singletons. The sample comprised PBMCs. The receptors were sampled from a woman in her thirties in good health and CMV-seronegative. Each CDR3 is given with its conserved first and last residue. A D gene is named only where the DNA matches it firmly. Expanded clones are given a class, and other clones once, few, many or no size at all.

D gene | CDR3 length | J gene | V gene | clone size | CDR3 DNA | CDR3 protein
. | 15 | TRBJ2-3 | TRBV10-3 | . | TGTGCCATCAGTGAGGGCGGGGTGGTGGCAGATACGCAGTATTTT | CAISEGGVVADTQYF
. | 13 | TRBJ2-7 | TRBV15 | few | TGTGCCACCAGCTCCTCGTTTACCTACGAGCAGTACTTC | CATSSSFTYEQYF
. | 14 | TRBJ2-1 | TRBV6-6 | . | TGTGCCAGCAGTTACCTCGGTCCCCTTAATGAGCAGTTCTTC | CASSYLGPLNEQFF
TRBD1 | 15 | TRBJ1-4 | TRBV29-1 | . | TGCAGCGTGGTGGGACGACAGGGGGACCGTGAAAAACTGTTTTTT | CSVVGRQGDREKLFF
TRBD1 | 14 | TRBJ1-1 | TRBV30 | . | TGTGCCTGGAGTACAAACAGGGGGAGGACTGAAGCTTTCTTT | CAWSTNRGRTEAFF
. | 12 | TRBJ2-5 | TRBV6-6 | . | TGTGCCAGCAGTTACCTCCAAGAGACCCAGTACTTC | CASSYLQETQYF
TRBD1 | 16 | TRBJ1-2 | TRBV4-3 | . | TGCGCCAGCAGCCAAGAGCCGACGACAGGGACCTATGGCTACACCTTC | CASSQEPTTGTYGYTF
. | 14 | TRBJ1-1 | TRBV5-1 | once | TGCGCCAGCAGCTTGAATGCAGGGGACGCTGAAGCTTTCTTT | CASSLNAGDAEAFF
. | 13 | TRBJ1-5 | TRBV27 | . | TGTGCCAGCACTCCGCGGCCTGGAGAGCCCCAGCATTTT | CASTPRPGEPQHF
TRBD1 | 13 | TRBJ1-1 | TRBV18 | . | TGTGCCAGCTCACAAGGGGGCGACCTTGAAGCTTTCTTT | CASSQGGDLEAFF
. | 16 | TRBJ2-4 | TRBV19 | . | TGTGCCAGTAGTATCTCGGGGGGCGAAGCCAAAAACATTCAGTACTTC | CASSISGGEAKNIQYF
TRBD1 | 15 | TRBJ2-5 | TRBV14 | . | TGTGCCAGCAGCCGACCGGGACAGGGGAAGAAGACCCAGTACTTC | CASSRPGQGKKTQYF
. | 13 | TRBJ1-1 | TRBV5-1 | few | TGCGCCAGCAGCCTCCGGTATGGCACTGAAGCTTTCTTT | CASSLRYGTEAFF
. | 15 | TRBJ2-2 | TRBV11-3 | . | TGTGCCAGCAGCTTAGAAGCGACAGACACCGGGGAGCTGTTTTTT | CASSLEATDTGELFF
. | 14 | TRBJ2-4 | TRBV11-2 | . | TGTGCCAGCAGCCTCGTCAGGGATAAAAACATTCAGTACTTC | CASSLVRDKNIQYF
TRBD1 | 14 | TRBJ2-7 | TRBV28 | . | TGTGCCAGCAGCCGGGACAGGGTTTTGTCCGAGCAGTACTTC | CASSRDRVLSEQYF
. | 14 | TRBJ2-1 | TRBV6-1 | . | TGTGCCAGCTCAAAGTCCACTGTGCAGGATGAGCAGTTCTTC | CASSKSTVQDEQFF
TRBD2 | 16 | TRBJ2-2 | TRBV5-1 | . | TGCGCCAGCAGACGTGGGACTAGCGGTACGGTCGGGGAGCTGTTTTTT | CASRRGTSGTVGELFF
. | 16 | TRBJ1-2 | TRBV13 | . | TGTGCCAGCAGCTTAACTCTACCGACAGAGAGCTATGGCTACACCTTC | CASSLTLPTESYGYTF
. | 13 | TRBJ1-3 | TRBV19 | . | TGTGCCAGTAGTGCCCAGGGAAGAAACACCATATATTTT | CASSAQGRNTIYF
TRBD2 | 17 | TRBJ2-3 | TRBV5-5 | . | TGTGCCAGCAGCCAAGCTGGGGGGGTCCCGCTCACAGATACGCAGTATTTT | CASSQAGGVPLTDTQYF
. | 11 | TRBJ1-4 | TRBV7-9 | . | TGTGCCAGCAGTACGGGTGAAAAACTGTTTTTT | CASSTGEKLFF
. | 14 | TRBJ2-3 | TRBV5-4 | . | TGTGCCAGCAGCTTGGGCATTGGCACAGATACGCAGTACTTT | CASSLGIGTDTQYF
. | 16 | TRBJ2-5 | TRBV28 | . | TGTGCCAGCAGCCCAGGGCAGGGCGGGGTTCAAGAGACCCAGTACTTC | CASSPGQGGVQETQYF
. | 16 | TRBJ1-3 | TRBV23-1 | . | TGCGCCAGCAGTCAACGAACAGGGAGCTCTGGAAACACCATATATTTT | CASSQRTGSSGNTIYF
TRBD1 | 15 | TRBJ1-6 | TRBV6-5 | . | TGTGCCAGCAGTGGAGACAGGGGGAAAAATTCACCCCTCCACTTT | CASSGDRGKNSPLHF
TRBD2 | 16 | TRBJ2-1 | TRBV18 | . | TGTGCCAGCTCACCACTAGCGGGGGCCACCTACAATGAGCAGTTCTTC | CASSPLAGATYNEQFF
TRBD1 | 14 | TRBJ1-1 | TRBV4-3 | few | TGCGCCTCCAGCCTATTCGAAGGGGGCCGTGAAGCTTTCTTT | CASSLFEGGREAFF
TRBD1 | 16 | TRBJ2-7 | TRBV30 | . | TGTGCCTGGGTGTCCTCACAGGGGTTATTTCCGTACGAGCAGTACTTC | CAWVSSQGLFPYEQYF
. | 13 | TRBJ2-7 | TRBV6-5 | . | TGTGCCAGCAGTTATTCCGTCTCCTACGAGCAGTACTTC | CASSYSVSYEQYF
TRBD1 | 14 | TRBJ2-5 | TRBV5-4 | . | TGTGCCAGCAGCACCTACAGGGGGCTGGAGACCCAGTACTTC | CASSTYRGLETQYF
TRBD1 | 14 | TRBJ2-7 | TRBV14 | . | TGTGCCAGCAGCCATACAGGGGGCCCCTACGAGCAGTACTTC | CASSHTGGPYEQYF
. | 14 | TRBJ2-1 | TRBV4-3 | . | TGCGCCAGCAGCCAAGCCCCCTTTCTCGATGAGCAGTTCTTC | CASSQAPFLDEQFF
TRBD1 | 17 | TRBJ2-2 | TRBV7-3 | . | TGTGCCAGCAGCTCGACAGGGGTCACGGGGTGGACCGGGGAGCTGTTTTTT | CASSSTGVTGWTGELFF
TRBD2 | 15 | TRBJ2-1 | TRBV23-1 | . | TGCGCCAGCAGTCAAACTAGCGGGAGCTCCAATGAGCAGTTCTTC | CASSQTSGSSNEQFF
. | 13 | TRBJ2-1 | TRBV5-4 | . | TGTGCCAGCAGTCCCCCTCTGAGGGTTGAGCAGTTCTTC | CASSPPLRVEQFF
TRBD1 | 14 | TRBJ1-1 | TRBV9 | . | TGTGCCAGCAGCGTAATGGGGACAGACACTGAAGCTTTCTTT | CASSVMGTDTEAFF
TRBD2 | 15 | TRBJ2-5 | TRBV7-9 | . | TGTGCCAGCAGTCCTAGCGGGAATAAACAAGAGACCCAGTACTTC | CASSPSGNKQETQYF
TRBD1 | 19 | TRBJ2-3 | TRBV27 | . | TGTGCCAGCAGTTCATCTCGGACAGGGGCGATCGTTAGCACAGATACGCAGTATTTT | CASSSSRTGAIVSTDTQYF
. | 14 | TRBJ1-1 | TRBV7-8 | . | TGTGCCAGCAGCTTAACGGTTCTCGTCACTGAAGCTTTCTTT | CASSLTVLVTEAFF
TRBD2 | 16 | TRBJ2-2 | TRBV4-1 | . | TGCGCCAGCAGCCGCCGACTAGCGGGAGTCACCGGGGAGCTGTTTTTT | CASSRRLAGVTGELFF